The 19 T cell receptor beta chains in this list originate from one sample, sequenced in a study of post-analysis software for immune sequencing data. TCR beta cDNA libraries had unique molecular identifiers. TCRdb re-called the PCR reads through MiXCR, storing one row per CDR3 protein. The profile shows about 820,000 distinct CDR3 sequences, around 50% of them singletons. These receptors' antigens are unknown. Study-level points and caveats: In patients, TRBV5-6, TRBV5-1 and TRBV20-1 belonged to about five TRBV segments found more frequently than in controls.

The sample consisted of blood. These receptor sequences come from a girl aged 10 to 17 with multiple sclerosis.

The chain joins TRBV20-1 to TRBJ1-1; 8 nucleotides match TRBD1. The CDR3 spans 12 residues. After removal of 6 bases from V and 5 bases from J, the junction contained 5 bases not matched to a gene. Germline loops: CDR1 DFQATT, CDR2 SNEGSKA (reference sequence). CDR3 sequence: CSAATGETEAFF. The CDR3 region has the DNA TGCAGTGCCGCGACAGGGGAGACTGAAGCTTTCTTT.

This clonotype was seen only a few times. This chain links TRBV20-1 with TRBJ2-7; 8 bases fit TRBD1. TRBJ2-5 matches the DNA end more closely, so the J call is doubtful. The germline V gene has CDR1 DFQATT and CDR2 SNEGSKA (reference sequence). The CDR3 is 14 residues long. This CDR3 is CSAARTGSGETQYF. CDR3 DNA sequence: TGCAGTGCTGCAAGGACAGGGTCGGGAGAGACCCAGTACTTC.

The rearrangement uses TRBV7-8 and TRBJ2-7; 13 bases align to TRBD2. V dropped 4 bases and J dropped 2; count of bases not matched to a gene: 5. Germline V gene data show CDR1 as SGHVS and CDR2 as FQNEAQ. The CDR3 extends over 16 amino acids. CDR3 sequence (DNA): TGTGCCAGCAGCTGGGGGACTAGCGGGACCACCTACGAGCAGTACTTC. Amino acids: CASSWGTSGTTYEQYF.

This clonotype turned up a few times. The chain recombines TRBV12-3 or TRBV12-4 with TRBJ2-1; D unresolved. The CDR3 runs 11 residues. With 10 bases removed from V and 7 bases from J, the gap between germline ends came to 11 bases. The CDR3 region has the DNA TGTGCCACCAGGTGGTCTAATGAGCAGTTCTTC. Translating it yields CATRWSNEQFF.

Turning to this clonotype: One junction end does not reproduce the germline sequence, and a read error may be involved. The chain joins TRBV6-5 to TRBJ2-3, with 11 nucleotides matching TRBD2. Germline CDR1 and CDR2: MNHEY and SVGAGI. This CDR3 is 16 amino acids long. For the CDR3, the DNA is TGTACCAGCAGCGAGTGGACTAGCGGGAGCACAGATACGCAGTATTTT. As protein: CTSSEWTSGSTDTQYF.

The chain carries TRBV6-6 and TRBJ2-7; possibly TRBD2 for D (5 bases). CDR3 length: 16 amino acids. Germline V gene sequence: CDR1 MNHNY, CDR2 SVGAGI (reference sequence). The germline V and J ends were trimmed by 2 bases and 0 bases, with 14 bases remaining between them. DNA for the CDR3: TGTGCCAGCAGTTACCCCAAGAAGAGGGCCTCCTACGAGCAGTACTTC. It codes for CASSYPKKRASYEQYF.

This clonotype was detected ten times or more. V gene TRBV7-2 combines with J gene TRBJ2-5, with D hard to call. This CDR3 comprises 11 residues. Trimming removed 5 bases at V and 5 bases at J, with 6 bases between. Germline loops: CDR1 SGHTA, CDR2 FQGNSA. Here the CDR3 DNA reads TGTGCCAGCAGCCGCGCGGAGACCCAGTACTTC. It yields the protein CASSRAETQYF.

V gene TRBV12-3 or TRBV12-4 combines with J gene TRBJ2-3; either TRBD1 or TRBD2 may supply D (6 bases each). V was clipped by 6 bases and J by 2 bases, with 18 bases between them. This CDR3 comprises 16 residues. The CDR3 DNA sequence: TGTGCCAGCAGATCCGCTAGTAGGGGGGTCACAGATACGCAGTATTTT. Its protein product is CASRSASRGVTDTQYF.

As regards this clonotype: An end of the junction differs from the germline gene, which may be a read error. CDR3 residues: CASSLAPIQGRTNEKLFF. As DNA, the CDR3 is TGTGCCAGCAGCTTGGCCCCCATCCAGGGAAGGACTAATGAAAAATTGTTTTTT. V is TRBV5-5 and J is TRBJ1-4; weak D call: TRBD1 (5 bases). This CDR3 has 18 residues. Looked up from germline, CDR1 is SGHKS and CDR2 is YYEKEE (reference sequence).

As to this clonotype: Relative to the germline gene, one junction end is altered; a read error may explain this. The gene calls are TRBV20-1 and TRBJ2-3, with D perhaps TRBD2 (6 bases). The germline V gene encodes CDR1 DFQATT and CDR2 SNEGSKA (reference sequence). This CDR3 is built from 17 residues. The CDR3 DNA is TGCAGTGCTAGAGATCCTGATTTCGGGAGTCACACAGATACGCAGTGTTTT. Amino acids: CSARDPDFGSHTDTQCF.

J is TRBJ2-1 and V is TRBV11-2; 9 nucleotides align to TRBD1. V dropped 1 base and J dropped 2; count of bases not matched to a gene: 3. CDR1 SGHAT and CDR2 FQNNGV come from the germline V gene. There are 16 residues in the CDR3. In DNA form, the CDR3 reads TGTGCCAGCAGCTTAGGGACAGGGGCCGCCTACAATGAGCAGTTCTTC. Translation gives CASSLGTGAAYNEQFF.

The V and J genes are TRBV7-9 and TRBJ2-5; D possibly matches TRBD1 or TRBD2 (5 bases each). Per the germline V gene, CDR1 is SEHNR and CDR2 is FQNEAQ (reference sequence). V lost 3 bases to trimming and J lost 3 bases, with 11 bases between them. The CDR3 has 14 residues. In DNA form, the CDR3 reads TGTGCCAGCAGCTTTGGGACGGATGAAGAGACCCAGTACTTC. Protein: CASSFGTDEETQYF.

The rearrangement uses TRBV29-1 and TRBJ2-1; weak D call: TRBD2 (11 bases). Trimming took off 0 bases at V and 3 bases at J, with 27 bases between the two ends. This CDR3 has 20 amino acids. Germline V lookup: CDR1 SQVTM, CDR2 ANQGSEA. The CDR3 reads CSVEDYGTGAGLADYNEQFF. The CDR3 DNA is TGCAGCGTTGAAGATTATGGGACAGGGGCGGGACTAGCGGACTACAATGAGCAGTTCTTC.

The chain employs TRBV4-1 and TRBJ2-3, with D possibly matching TRBD2 (5 bases). Trimming left V 0 bases short and J 5 bases short, with 15 bases between. Germline CDR1 and CDR2: MGHRA and YSYEKL. This CDR3 is 16 amino acids long. Here the CDR3 DNA reads TGCGCCAGCAGCCAAGACCCGGGAAGGAGGAGAGATACGCAGTATTTT. Translating it yields CASSQDPGRRRDTQYF.

As to this clonotype: The junction departs from germline at one end; a sequencing error may be responsible. The rearrangement links TRBV18 to TRBJ1-1; no definite D call. Germline CDR1 KGHSH, CDR2 LQKENI. The CDR3 loop spans 11 amino acids. CDR3 protein: CAGSPNTEAFF. Here the CDR3 DNA reads TGTGCCGGCTCACCAAACACTGAAGCTTTCTTT.

CDR3 bases: TGTGCCAGCAGCTTAGCCGGGACAGCACCTTCTAACTATGGCTACACCTTC. Encoded protein: CASSLAGTAPSNYGYTF. The J gene is TRBJ1-2, the V gene TRBV7-8; TRBD1 matches at 7 bases. The CDR3 is 17 residues long. Germline CDR1 and CDR2: SGHVS and FQNEAQ. The V and J ends lost 0 bases and 0 bases, in that order; junction bases with no gene match: 7.

This clonotype was observed a handful of times. The chain recombines TRBV12-3 or TRBV12-4 with TRBJ1-5, with 8 bases matching TRBD1. There are 15 residues in the CDR3. V trimming: 5 bases; J trimming: 4 bases; junction bases outside the gene matches: 7. The DNA of the CDR3 is TGTGCCAGCAGTCCCGACAGGGGAAGGAATCAGCCCCAGCATTTT. Translated: CASSPDRGRNQPQHF.

The rearrangement links TRBV5-1 to TRBJ2-7, with TRBD1 identical over 9 bases. Trimming cost V 4 bases and J 7 bases; bases outside gene matches: 21. Germline V gives CDR1 SGHRS, CDR2 YFSETQ. The CDR3 has 18 residues. The CDR3 here is CASSEDRGGSRGVNEQYF. In DNA, the CDR3 is TGCGCCAGCAGCGAGGACAGGGGAGGAAGCAGAGGGGTCAATGAGCAGTACTTC.

The genes are TRBV5-1 and TRBJ2-7; 13 bases fit TRBD2. CDR3 length: 15 residues. Germline V gene lookup returns CDR1 SGHRS and CDR2 YFSETQ. V lost 5 bases to trimming and J lost 3 bases; unmatched junction nucleotides: 5. This CDR3 reads CASREGLAGYYEQYF. CDR3 sequence (DNA): TGCGCCAGCAGGGAGGGACTAGCGGGGTACTACGAGCAGTACTTC.